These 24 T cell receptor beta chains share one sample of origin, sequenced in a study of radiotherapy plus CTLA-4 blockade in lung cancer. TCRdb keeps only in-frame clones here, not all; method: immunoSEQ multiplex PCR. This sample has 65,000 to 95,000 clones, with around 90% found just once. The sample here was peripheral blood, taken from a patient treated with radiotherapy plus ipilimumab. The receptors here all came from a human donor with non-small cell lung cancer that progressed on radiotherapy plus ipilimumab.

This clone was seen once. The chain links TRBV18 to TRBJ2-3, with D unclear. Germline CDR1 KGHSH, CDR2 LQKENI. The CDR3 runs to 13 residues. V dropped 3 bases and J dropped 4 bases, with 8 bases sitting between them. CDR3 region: CASSPTVADTQYF. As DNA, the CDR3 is TGTGCCAGCTCACCCACAGTGGCAGATACGCAGTATTTT.

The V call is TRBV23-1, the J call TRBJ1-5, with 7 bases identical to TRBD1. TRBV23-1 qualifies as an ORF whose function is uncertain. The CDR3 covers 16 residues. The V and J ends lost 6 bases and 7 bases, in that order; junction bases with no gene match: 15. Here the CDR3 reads CASRHRGERSNQPQHF. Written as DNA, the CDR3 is TGCGCCAGCAGACACAGGGGCGAGAGGAGTAACCAGCCCCAGCATTTT.

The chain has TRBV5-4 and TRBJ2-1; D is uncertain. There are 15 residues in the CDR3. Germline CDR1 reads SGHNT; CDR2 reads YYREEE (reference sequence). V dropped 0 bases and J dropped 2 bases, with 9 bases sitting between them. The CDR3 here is CASSLAGWPYNEQFF. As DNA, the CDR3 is TGTGCCAGCAGCTTGGCCGGGTGGCCCTACAATGAGCAGTTCTTC. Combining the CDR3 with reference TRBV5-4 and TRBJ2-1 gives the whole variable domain ETGVTQSPTHLIKTRGQQVTLRCSSQSGHNTVSWYQQALGQGPQFIFQYYREEENGRGNFPPRFSGLQFPNYSSELNVNALELDDSALYLCASSLAGWPYNEQFFGPGTRLTVL.

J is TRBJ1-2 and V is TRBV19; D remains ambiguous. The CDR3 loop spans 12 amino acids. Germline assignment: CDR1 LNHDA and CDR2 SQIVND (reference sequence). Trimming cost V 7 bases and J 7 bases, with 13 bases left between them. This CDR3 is CASKIGPFGYTF. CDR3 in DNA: TGTGCCAGTAAGATCGGACCCTTTGGCTACACCTTC.

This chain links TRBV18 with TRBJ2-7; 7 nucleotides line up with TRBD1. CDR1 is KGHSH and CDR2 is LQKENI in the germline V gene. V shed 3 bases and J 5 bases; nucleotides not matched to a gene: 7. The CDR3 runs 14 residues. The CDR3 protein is CASSPKDRRHEQYF. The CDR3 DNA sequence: TGTGCCAGCTCACCCAAGGACAGGCGACACGAGCAGTACTTC. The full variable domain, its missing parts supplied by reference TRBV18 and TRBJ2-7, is NAGVMQNPRHLVRRRGQEARLRCSPMKGHSHVYWYRQLPEEGLKFMVYLQKENIIDESGMPKERFSAEFPKEGPSILRIQQVVRGDSAAYFCASSPKDRRHEQYFGPGTRLTVT.

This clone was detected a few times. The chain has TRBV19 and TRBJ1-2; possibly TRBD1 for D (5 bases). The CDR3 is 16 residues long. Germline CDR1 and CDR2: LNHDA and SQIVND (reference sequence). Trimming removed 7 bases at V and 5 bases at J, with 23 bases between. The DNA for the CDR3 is TGTGCCAGTACCTATCCGGAGCGAACAGGACGGTATGGCTACACCTTC. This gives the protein CASTYPERTGRYGYTF. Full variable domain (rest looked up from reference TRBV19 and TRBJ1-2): DGGITQSPKYLFRKEGQNVTLSCEQNLNHDAMYWYRQDPGQGLRLIYYSQIVNDFQKGDIAEGYSVSREKKESFPLTVTSAQKNPTAFYLCASTYPERTGRYGYTFGSGTRLTVV.

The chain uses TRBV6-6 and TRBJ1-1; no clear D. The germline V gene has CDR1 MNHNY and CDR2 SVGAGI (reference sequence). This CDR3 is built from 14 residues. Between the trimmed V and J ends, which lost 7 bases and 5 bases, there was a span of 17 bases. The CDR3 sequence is CASTDFPDWTEAFF. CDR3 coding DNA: TGTGCCAGCACCGATTTCCCCGATTGGACTGAAGCTTTCTTT.

CDR3 DNA sequence: TGTGCCAGCAGTTCGGGACAGGGGAGGGATACGCAGTATTTT. It specifies CASSSGQGRDTQYF. The chain joins TRBV27 to TRBJ2-3; 10 bases fit TRBD1. Looked up from germline, CDR1 is MNHEY and CDR2 is SMNVEV (reference sequence). With 4 bases clipped from V and 6 bases from J, the junction kept 4 bases outside the gene matches. The length of the CDR3 is 14 residues.

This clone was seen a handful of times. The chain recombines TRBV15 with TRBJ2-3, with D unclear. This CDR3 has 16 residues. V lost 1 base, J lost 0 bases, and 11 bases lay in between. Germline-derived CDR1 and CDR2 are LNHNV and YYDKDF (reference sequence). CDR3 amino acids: CATSRGASTSTDTQYF. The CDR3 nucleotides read TGTGCCACCAGCAGAGGTGCCTCCACTAGCACAGATACGCAGTATTTT.

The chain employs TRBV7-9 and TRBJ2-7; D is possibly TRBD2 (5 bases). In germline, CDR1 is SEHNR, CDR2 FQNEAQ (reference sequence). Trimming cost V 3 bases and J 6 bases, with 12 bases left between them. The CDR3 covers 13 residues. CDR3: CASSLGPRGEQYF. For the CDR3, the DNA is TGTGCCAGCAGCTTGGGTCCCCGGGGCGAGCAGTACTTC. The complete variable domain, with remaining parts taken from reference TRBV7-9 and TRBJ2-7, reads DTGVSQNPRHKITKRGQNVTFRCDPISEHNRLYWYRQTLGQGPEFLTYFQNEAQLEKSRLLSDRFSAERPKGSFSTLEIQRTEQGDSAMYLCASSLGPRGEQYFGPGTRLTVT.

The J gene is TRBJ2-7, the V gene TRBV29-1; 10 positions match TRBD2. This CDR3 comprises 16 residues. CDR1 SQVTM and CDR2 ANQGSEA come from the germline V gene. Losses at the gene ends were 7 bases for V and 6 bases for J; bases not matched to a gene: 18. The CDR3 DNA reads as TGCAGCGCCTCTCCTCAAGCGGGAGGGCCTCTCGGCGAGCAGTACTTC. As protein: CSASPQAGGPLGEQYF.

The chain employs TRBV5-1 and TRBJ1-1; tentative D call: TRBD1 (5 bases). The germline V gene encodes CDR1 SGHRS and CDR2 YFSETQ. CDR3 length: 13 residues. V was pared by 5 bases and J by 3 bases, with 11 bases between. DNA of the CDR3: TGCGCCAGCAGAAGGGACGGAGACACTGAAGCTTTCTTT. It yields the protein CASRRDGDTEAFF.

The CDR3 DNA is TGTGCCAGCAGTGGGATTAACACTGAAGCTTTCTTT. It is translated as CASSGINTEAFF. This chain links TRBV28 with TRBJ1-1; D is unresolved. Germline V lookup: CDR1 MDHEN, CDR2 SYDVKM. Trimming left V 5 bases short and J 2 bases short, with 6 bases between. The length of the CDR3 is 12 residues.

In DNA, the CDR3 is TGTGCCTGGAGTTCTCGGCCTAGCGGGAGATCCGGGGAGCTGTTTTTT. It yields the protein CAWSSRPSGRSGELFF. V gene TRBV30 combines with J gene TRBJ2-2; 10 nucleotides align to TRBD2. Per germline, CDR1 GTSNPN and CDR2 SVGIG (reference sequence). The CDR3 has 16 amino acids. Losses at the gene ends were 2 bases for V and 6 bases for J; bases not matched to a gene: 9. Filled out from reference TRBV30 and TRBJ2-2, the complete variable domain reads SQTIHQWPATLVQPVGSPLSLECTVEGTSNPNLYWYRQAAGRGLQLLFYSVGIGQISSEVPQNLSASRPQDRQFILSSKKLLLSDSGFYLCAWSSRPSGRSGELFFGEGSRLTVL.

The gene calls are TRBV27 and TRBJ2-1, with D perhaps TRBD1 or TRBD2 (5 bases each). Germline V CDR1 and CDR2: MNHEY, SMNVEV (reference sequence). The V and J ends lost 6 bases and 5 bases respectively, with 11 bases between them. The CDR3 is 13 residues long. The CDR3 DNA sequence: TGTGCCAGCAGGAGGGGCGGCGACAATGAGCAGTTCTTC. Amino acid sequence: CASRRGGDNEQFF.

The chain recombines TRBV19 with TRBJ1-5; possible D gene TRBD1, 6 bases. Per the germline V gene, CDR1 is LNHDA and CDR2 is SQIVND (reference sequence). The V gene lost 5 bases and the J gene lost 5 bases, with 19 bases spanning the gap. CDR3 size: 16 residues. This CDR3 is CASSLLGRGRDQPQHF. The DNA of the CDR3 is TGTGCCAGTAGTCTCCTGGGCAGGGGTCGCGATCAGCCCCAGCATTTT.

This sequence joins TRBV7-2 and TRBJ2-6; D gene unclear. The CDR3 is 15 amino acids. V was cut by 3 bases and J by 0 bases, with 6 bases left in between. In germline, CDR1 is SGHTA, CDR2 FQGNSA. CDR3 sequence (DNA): TGTGCCAGCAGCTTTTGGGACTCTGGGGCCAACGTCCTGACTTTC. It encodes CASSFWDSGANVLTF.

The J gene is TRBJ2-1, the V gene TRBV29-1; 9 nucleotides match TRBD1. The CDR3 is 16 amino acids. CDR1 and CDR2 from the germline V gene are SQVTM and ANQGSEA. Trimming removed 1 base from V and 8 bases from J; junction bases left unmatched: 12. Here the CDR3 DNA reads TGCAGCGTTGAAGCCACGGGACAGGGTGCCCTGGATGAGCAGTTCTTC. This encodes CSVEATGQGALDEQFF.

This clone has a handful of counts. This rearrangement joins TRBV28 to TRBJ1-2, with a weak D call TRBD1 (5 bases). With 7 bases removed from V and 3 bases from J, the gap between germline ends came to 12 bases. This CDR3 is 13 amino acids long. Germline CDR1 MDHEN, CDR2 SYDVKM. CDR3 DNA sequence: TGTGCCAGCATCCAGGGAGCTGACTATGGCTACACCTTC. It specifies CASIQGADYGYTF.

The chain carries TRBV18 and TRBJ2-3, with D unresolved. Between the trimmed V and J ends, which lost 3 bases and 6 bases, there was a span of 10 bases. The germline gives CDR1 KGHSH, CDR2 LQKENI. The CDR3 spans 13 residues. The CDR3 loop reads CASSPSAPDTQYF. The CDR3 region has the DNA TGTGCCAGCTCACCGTCGGCCCCGGATACGCAGTATTTT.

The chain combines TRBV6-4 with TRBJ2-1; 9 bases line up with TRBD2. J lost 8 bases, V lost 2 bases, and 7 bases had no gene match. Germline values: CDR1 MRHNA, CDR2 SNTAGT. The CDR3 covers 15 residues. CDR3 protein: CASSDEGGRAYEQFF. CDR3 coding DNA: TGTGCCAGCAGTGACGAGGGCGGGAGGGCCTATGAGCAGTTCTTC.

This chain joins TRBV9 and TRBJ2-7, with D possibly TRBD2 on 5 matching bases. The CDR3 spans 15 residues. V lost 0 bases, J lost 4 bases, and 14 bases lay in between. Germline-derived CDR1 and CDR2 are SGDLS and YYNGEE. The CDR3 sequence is CASSVGDSVRYEQYF. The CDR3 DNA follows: TGTGCCAGCAGCGTAGGTGATAGCGTAAGATACGAGCAGTACTTC. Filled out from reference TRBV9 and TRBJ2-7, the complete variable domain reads DSGVTQTPKHLITATGQRVTLRCSPRSGDLSVYWYQQSLDQGLQFLIQYYNGEERAKGNILERFSAQQFPDLHSELNLSSLELGDSALYFCASSVGDSVRYEQYFGPGTRLTVT.

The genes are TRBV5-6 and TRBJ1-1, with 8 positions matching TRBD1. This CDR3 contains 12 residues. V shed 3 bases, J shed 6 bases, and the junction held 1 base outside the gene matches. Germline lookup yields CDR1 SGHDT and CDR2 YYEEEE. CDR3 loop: CASSWTGPEAFF. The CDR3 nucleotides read TGTGCCAGCAGCTGGACAGGGCCTGAAGCTTTCTTT.

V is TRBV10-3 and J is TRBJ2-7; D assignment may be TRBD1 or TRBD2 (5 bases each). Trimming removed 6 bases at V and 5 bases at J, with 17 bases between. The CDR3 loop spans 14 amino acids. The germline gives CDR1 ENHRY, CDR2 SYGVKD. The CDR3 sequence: CAIRVTGLTDEQYF. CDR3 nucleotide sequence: TGTGCCATCAGAGTTACGGGGCTGACTGACGAGCAGTACTTC.